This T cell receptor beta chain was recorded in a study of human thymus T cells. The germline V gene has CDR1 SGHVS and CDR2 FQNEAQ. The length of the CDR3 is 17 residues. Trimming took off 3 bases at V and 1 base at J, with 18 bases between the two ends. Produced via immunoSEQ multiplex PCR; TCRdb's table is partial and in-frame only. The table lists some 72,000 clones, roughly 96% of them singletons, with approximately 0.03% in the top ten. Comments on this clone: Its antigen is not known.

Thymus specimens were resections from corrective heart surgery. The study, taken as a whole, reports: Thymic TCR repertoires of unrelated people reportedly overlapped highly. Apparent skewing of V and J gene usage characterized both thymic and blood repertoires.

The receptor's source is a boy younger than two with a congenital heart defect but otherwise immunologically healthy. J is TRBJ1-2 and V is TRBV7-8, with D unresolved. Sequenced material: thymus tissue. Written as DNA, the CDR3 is TGTGCCAGCAGCTTTAGTGTCCCACCGCCTATTAACTATGGCTACACCTTC. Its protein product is CASSFSVPPPINYGYTF.